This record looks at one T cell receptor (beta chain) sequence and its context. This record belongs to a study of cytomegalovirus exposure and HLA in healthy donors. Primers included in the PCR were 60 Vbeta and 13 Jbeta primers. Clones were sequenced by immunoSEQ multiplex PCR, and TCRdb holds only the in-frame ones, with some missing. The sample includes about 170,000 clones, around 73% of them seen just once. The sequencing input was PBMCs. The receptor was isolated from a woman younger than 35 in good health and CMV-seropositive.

CDR3 amino acids: CASSPGQGNTEAFF. CDR3 nucleotides: TGTGCCAGCAGCCCGGGACAGGGGAACACTGAAGCTTTCTTT. The chain is built from TRBV11-2 and TRBJ1-1, with 9 nucleotides matching TRBD1. Per germline, CDR1 SGHAT and CDR2 FQNNGV. Unmatched junction bases numbered 2, after V lost 5 bases and J lost 1 base. This CDR3 contains 14 residues.